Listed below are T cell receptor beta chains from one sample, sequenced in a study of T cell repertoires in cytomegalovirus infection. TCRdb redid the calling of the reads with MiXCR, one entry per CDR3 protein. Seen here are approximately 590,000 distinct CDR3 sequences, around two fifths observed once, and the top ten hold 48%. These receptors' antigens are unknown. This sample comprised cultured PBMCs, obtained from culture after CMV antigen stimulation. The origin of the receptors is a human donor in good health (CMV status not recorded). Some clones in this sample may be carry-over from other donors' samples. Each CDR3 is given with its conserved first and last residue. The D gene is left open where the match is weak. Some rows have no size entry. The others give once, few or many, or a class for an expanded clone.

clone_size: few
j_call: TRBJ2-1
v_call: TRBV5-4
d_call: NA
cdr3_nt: TGTGCCAGCAGCACAACCTGGGGCGGGATGGACAATGAGCAGTTCTTC
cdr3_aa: CASSTTWGGMDNEQFF

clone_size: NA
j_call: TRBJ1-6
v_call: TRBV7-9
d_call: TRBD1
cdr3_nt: TGTGCCAGCAGCTCGACAGGGACCTCACCCCTCCACTTT
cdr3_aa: CASSSTGTSPLHF

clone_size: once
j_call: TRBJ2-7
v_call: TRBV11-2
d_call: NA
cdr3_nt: TGTGCCAGCAGCGCTACTCGATCCCTCTACGAGCAGTACTTC
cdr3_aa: CASSATRSLYEQYF

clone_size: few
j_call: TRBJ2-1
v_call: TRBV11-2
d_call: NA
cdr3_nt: TGTGCCAGCAGCTTTGGCTCCAGTCTCAATGAGCAGTTCTTC
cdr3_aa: CASSFGSSLNEQFF

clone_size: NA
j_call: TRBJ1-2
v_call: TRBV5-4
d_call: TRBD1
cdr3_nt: TGTGCCAGCAGCTCCTACTCGGACAGGTTTTATGGCTACACCTTC
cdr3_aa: CASSSYSDRFYGYTF

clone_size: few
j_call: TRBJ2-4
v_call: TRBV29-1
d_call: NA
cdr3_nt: TGCAGCGTTGAAGACTTAGGGACTTCCTTAAACATTCAGTACTTC
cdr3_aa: CSVEDLGTSLNIQYF

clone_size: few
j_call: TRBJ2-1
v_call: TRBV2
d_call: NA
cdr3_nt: TGTGCCAGCGGGCTAGGTCTCGTCAATGAGCAGTTCTTC
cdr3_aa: CASGLGLVNEQFF

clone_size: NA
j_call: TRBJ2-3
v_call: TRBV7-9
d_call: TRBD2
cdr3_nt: TGTGCCAGCAGCTTACGGGTCGGGGGGTTGAACACAGATGCGCAGTATTTT
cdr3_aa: CASSLRVGGLNTDAQYF

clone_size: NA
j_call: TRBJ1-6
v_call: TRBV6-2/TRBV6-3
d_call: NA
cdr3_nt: TGTGCCAGCAGTTACTTTCCGACGATCGGTTCACCCCTCCACTTT
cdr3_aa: CASSYFPTIGSPLHF

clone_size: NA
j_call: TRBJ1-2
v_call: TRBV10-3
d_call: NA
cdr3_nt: TGTGCCATCAGTGGAATGCAGTTAGCTAACTATGGCTACACCTTC
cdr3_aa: CAISGMQLANYGYTF

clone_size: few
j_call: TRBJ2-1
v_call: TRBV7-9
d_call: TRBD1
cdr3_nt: TGTGCCAGCAGCTACGTGACAGGGGTCGCCTACAATGAGCAGTTCTTC
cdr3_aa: CASSYVTGVAYNEQFF

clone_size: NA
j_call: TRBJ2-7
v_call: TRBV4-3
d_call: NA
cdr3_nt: TGCGCCAGCAGCCAAGAATTCCGGGGCTCCTACGAGCAGTACTTC
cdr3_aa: CASSQEFRGSYEQYF

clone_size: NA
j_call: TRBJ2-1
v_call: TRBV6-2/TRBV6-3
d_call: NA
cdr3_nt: TGTGCCAGCAGTCCCGGTGGAGGGGGAGTGAATGAGCAGTTCTTC
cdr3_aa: CASSPGGGGVNEQFF

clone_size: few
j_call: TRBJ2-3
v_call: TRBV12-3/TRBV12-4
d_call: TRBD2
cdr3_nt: TGTGCCAGCACCCGAACGAGCGGGGGGACGCAGTATTTT
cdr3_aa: CASTRTSGGTQYF

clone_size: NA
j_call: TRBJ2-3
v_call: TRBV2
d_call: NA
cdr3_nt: TGTGCCAGCAGTGTCGGGGGTAGCACAGATACGCAGTATTTT
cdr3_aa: CASSVGGSTDTQYF

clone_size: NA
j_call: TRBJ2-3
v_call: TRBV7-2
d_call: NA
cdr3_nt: TGTGCCAGCAGCTTATTACTAGCCCCTACAGATACGCAGTATTTT
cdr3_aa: CASSLLLAPTDTQYF

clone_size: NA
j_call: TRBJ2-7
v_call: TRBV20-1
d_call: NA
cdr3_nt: TGCAGTGCTAGATTGCTAGAACTGGCCTACGAGCAGTACTTC
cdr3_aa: CSARLLELAYEQYF

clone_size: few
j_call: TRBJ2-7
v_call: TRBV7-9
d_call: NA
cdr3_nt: TGTGCCAGCAGCTCCGGAGGATTGGGCGAGCAGTACTTC
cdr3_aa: CASSSGGLGEQYF

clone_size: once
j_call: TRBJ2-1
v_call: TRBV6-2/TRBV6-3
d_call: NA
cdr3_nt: TGTGCCAGCAGTTACGGCCGGTTGCAGTTCTTC
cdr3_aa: CASSYGRLQFF

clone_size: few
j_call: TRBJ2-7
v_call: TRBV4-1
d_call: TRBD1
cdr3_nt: TGCGCCAGCAGCCAAGGAGGGGGGACAGGGGCCTACGAGCAGTACTTC
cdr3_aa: CASSQGGGTGAYEQYF

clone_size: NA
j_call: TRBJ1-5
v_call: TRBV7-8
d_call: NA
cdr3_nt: TGTGCCAGCAGCTATACGAGGGATTATAGCAATCAGCCCCAGCATTTT
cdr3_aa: CASSYTRDYSNQPQHF

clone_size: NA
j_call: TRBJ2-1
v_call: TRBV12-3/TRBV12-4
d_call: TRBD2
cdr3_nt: TGTGCCAGCAGTGGCCAAGCGGGGTCTGAGCAGTTCTTC
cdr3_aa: CASSGQAGSEQFF

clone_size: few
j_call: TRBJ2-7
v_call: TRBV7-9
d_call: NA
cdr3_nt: TGTGCCAGCAGCTCAACTAGGACCCACGTCTACGAGCAGTACTTC
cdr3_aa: CASSSTRTHVYEQYF

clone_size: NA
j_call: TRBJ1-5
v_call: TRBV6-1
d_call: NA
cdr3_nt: TGTGCCAGCATTCGGGGACGGCTACGGCGGCCCCAGCATTTT
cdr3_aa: CASIRGRLRRPQHF

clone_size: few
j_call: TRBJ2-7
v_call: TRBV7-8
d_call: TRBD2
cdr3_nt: TGTGCCAGCAGCTTAGTGACTAGCGGACGCCACTCCTACGAGCAGTACTTC
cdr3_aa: CASSLVTSGRHSYEQYF

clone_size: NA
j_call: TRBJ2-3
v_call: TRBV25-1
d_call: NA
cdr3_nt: TGTGCCAGCAGTGAAGGGGGGGCGGTAAATACGCAGTATTTT
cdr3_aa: CASSEGGAVNTQYF

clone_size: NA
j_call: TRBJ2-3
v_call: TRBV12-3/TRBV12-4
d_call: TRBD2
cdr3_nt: TGTGCCAGCAGTCCCGGGATAGCGGGGCTCACAGATACGCAGTATTTT
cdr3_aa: CASSPGIAGLTDTQYF

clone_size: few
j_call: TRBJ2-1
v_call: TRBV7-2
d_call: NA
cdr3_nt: TGTGCCAGCAGCTTGAGCGGCGTTCTCTACAATGAGCAGTTCTTC
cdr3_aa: CASSLSGVLYNEQFF

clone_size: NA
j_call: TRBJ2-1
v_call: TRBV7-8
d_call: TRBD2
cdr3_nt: TGTGCCAGCAGCTTACGGACTAGCAATGAGCAGTTCTTC
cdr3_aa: CASSLRTSNEQFF

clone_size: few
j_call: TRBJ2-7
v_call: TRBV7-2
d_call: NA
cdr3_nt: TGTGCCAGCAGCTTTTCTCCGCGCTACGAGCAGTACTTC
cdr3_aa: CASSFSPRYEQYF

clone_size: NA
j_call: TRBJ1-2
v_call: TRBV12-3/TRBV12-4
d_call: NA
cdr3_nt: TGTGCCAGCAGCCCCGGAATCGAGCAAACTACCTATGGCTACACCTTC
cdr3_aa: CASSPGIEQTTYGYTF

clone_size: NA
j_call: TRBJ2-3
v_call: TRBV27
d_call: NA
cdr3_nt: TGTGCCAGCAGTTTATCGGGACCTCCTATTAGATATACGCAGTATTTT
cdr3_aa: CASSLSGPPIRYTQYF

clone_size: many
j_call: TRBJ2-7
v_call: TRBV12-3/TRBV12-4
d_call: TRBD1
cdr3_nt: TGTGCCAGCAGTTTCGCAAGGACAGGGGCCTACGAGCAGTACTTC
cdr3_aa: CASSFARTGAYEQYF

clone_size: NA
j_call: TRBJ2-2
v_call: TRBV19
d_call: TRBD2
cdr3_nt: TGTGCCAGTAGTATAAGCGGGAGGGCCGGCGGGGAGCTGTTTTTT
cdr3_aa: CASSISGRAGGELFF

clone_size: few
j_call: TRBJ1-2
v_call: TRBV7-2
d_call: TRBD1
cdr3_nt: TGTGCCAGCAGCCCAGAGGGACAGGCATATTATGGCTACACCTTC
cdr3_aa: CASSPEGQAYYGYTF

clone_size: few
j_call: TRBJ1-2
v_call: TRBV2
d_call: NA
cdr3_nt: TGTGCCAGCAGGCTCTATACCGCCTATGGCTACACCTTC
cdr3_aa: CASRLYTAYGYTF

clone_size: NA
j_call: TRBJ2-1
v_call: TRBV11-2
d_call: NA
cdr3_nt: TGTGCCAGCAGCTTAGAGGGGGTACGCAGGCACGGTGAGCAGTTCTTC
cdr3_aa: CASSLEGVRRHGEQFF

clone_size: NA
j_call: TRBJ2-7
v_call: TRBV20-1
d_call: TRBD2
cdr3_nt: TGCAGTGCTAGAGACACTAGCGGGAGCTACGAGCAGTACTTC
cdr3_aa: CSARDTSGSYEQYF

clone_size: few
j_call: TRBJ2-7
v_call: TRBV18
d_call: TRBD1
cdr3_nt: TGTGCCAGCTCACCCCAAGGGGACAGGTTGCAGTACTTC
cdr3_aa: CASSPQGDRLQYF

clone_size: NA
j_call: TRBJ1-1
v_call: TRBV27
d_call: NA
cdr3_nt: TGTGCCAGCAGTTTGGCAGTAAGGTCCACTGAAGCTTTCTTT
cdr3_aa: CASSLAVRSTEAFF

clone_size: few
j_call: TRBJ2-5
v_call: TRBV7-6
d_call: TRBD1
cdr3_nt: TGTGCCAGCAGCTTCCGGACAGGGATGTACCAAGAGACCCAGTACTTC
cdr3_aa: CASSFRTGMYQETQYF

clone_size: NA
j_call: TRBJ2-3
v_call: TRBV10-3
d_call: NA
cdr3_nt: TGTGCCATCAGTGAGTCGGGCACAGATACGCAGTATTTT
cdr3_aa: CAISESGTDTQYF

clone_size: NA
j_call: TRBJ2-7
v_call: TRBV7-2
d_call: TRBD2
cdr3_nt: TGTGCCAGCAGCTTAGTGGGGACAACGGGACTAGCCTACTCCTACGAGCAGTACTTC
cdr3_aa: CASSLVGTTGLAYSYEQYF

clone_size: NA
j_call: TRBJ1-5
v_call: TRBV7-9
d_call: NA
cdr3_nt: TGTGCCAGCAGCTTATCGACGGTGGCCGATCAGCCCCAGCATTTT
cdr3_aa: CASSLSTVADQPQHF

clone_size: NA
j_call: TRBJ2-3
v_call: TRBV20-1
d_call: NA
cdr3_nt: TGCAGTGCTAGAGACTCAACGGGGGGCGGCGATACGCAGTATTTT
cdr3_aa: CSARDSTGGGDTQYF

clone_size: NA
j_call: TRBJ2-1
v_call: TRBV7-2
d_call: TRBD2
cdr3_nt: TGTGCCAGCAGCTCGCTAGCGGGGGGGCTTCTGCATGAGCAGTTCTTC
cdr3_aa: CASSSLAGGLLHEQFF